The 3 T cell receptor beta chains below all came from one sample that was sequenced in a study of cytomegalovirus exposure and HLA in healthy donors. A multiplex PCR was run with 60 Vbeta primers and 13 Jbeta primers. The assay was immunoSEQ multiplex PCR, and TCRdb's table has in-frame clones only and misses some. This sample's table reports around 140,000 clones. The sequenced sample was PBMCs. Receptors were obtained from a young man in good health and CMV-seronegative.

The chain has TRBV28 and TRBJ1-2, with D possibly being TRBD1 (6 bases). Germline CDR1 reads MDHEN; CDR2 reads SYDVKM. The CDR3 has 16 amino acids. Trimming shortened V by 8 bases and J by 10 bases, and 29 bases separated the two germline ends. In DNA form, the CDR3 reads TGTGCCAGCGTACTTAAACAGGGAAGAACGCTGTCAGCCTACACCTTC. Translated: CASVLKQGRTLSAYTF.

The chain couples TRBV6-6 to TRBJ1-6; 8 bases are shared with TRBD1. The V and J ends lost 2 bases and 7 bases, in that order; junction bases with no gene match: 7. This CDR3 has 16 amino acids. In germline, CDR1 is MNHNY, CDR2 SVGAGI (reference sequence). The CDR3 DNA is TGTGCCAGCAGTTACCCGTTGGACAGGGAAAATTCACCCCTCCACTTT. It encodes CASSYPLDRENSPLHF.

The CDR3 region has the DNA TGTGCCAGCAGCAAGTGGGGCCCTGGAAACACCATATATTTT. Protein sequence: CASSKWGPGNTIYF. The rearrangement links TRBV7-9 to TRBJ1-3, with TRBD1 as a possible D gene (5 bases). CDR1 and CDR2 from the germline V gene are SEHNR and FQNEAQ (reference sequence). This CDR3 is 14 amino acids long. The V end lost 5 bases, the J end lost 2 bases, and 10 bases lay between the germline ends.